This TCR beta chain was recovered during a study of blood T cell repertoires in COVID-19. About the research overall: COVID-19 samples, acute and convalescent, were from the United States, Italy and Spain. PBMCs, B-cell-depleted T cells, or T cells were the source of the cDNA or gDNA that made up the material.

The repertoire was sequenced with immunoSEQ multiplex PCR; TCRdb's copy has only in-frame clones and lacks some. Altogether fewer than 500,000 clones are present, approximately 90% being singletons, with the ten largest covering around 1.1%. Germline values: CDR1 MNHEY, CDR2 SMNVEV (reference sequence). V lost 7 bases and J lost 4; bases outside the gene matches: 10. The CDR3 covers 15 residues. Participant ages covered about 18 to 90 years across around 25 US areas. Participant-given clinical history determined each cohort assignment. The rearrangement uses TRBV27 and TRBJ2-7; 10 nucleotides match TRBD2. The origin of this receptor is a young man who had recovered from COVID-19. The sequenced material came from PBMCs or T cells enriched from blood (not recorded which). The CDR3 loop is CASKAYGLAEYEQYF. In nucleotides, the CDR3 is TGTGCCAGCAAAGCATATGGACTAGCGGAATACGAGCAGTACTTC.